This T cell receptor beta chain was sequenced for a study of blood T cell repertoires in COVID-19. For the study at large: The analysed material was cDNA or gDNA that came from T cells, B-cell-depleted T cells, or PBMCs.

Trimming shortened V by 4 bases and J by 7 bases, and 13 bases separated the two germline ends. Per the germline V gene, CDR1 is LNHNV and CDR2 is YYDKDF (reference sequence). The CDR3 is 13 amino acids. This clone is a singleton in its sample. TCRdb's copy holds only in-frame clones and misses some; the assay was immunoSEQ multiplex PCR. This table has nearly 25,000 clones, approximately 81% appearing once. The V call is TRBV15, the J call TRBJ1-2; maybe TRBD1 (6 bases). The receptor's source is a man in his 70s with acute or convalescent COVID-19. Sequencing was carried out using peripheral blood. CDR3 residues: CATSTQSGAGYTF. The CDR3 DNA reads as TGTGCCACCAGCACCCAGTCAGGGGCTGGCTACACCTTC.